These 27 T cell receptor beta chains originate from one sample sequenced in a study of coeliac disease. Overall study results and limits: In active celiac disease, intraepithelial and lamina propria TRB and TRG repertoires were less clonal than controls.

These receptors lack a known antigen. Assay used: immunoSEQ multiplex PCR; TCRdb lists only in-frame clones, some missing. The top ten hold more than 9.5% of the sample, which has about 4,200 clones, 68% seen once. The source material was intraepithelial lymphocytes from the gut. The origin of the receptors is a woman under 30 with active celiac disease.

This rearrangement joins TRBV5-5 to TRBJ2-3, with 8 bases that match TRBD2. Germline V gives CDR1 SGHKS, CDR2 YYEKEE (reference sequence). CDR3 length: 15 amino acids. The junction had 4 bases not matched to a gene; V was cut back by 3 bases and J by 1 base. CDR3 DNA: TGTGCCAGCAGCTGGGTAGCGGGACGCACAGATACGCAGTATTTT. Protein: CASSWVAGRTDTQYF. The variable domain in full, with the rest retrieved from reference TRBV5-5 and TRBJ2-3, is DAGVTQSPTHLIKTRGQQVTLRCSPISGHKSVSWYQQVLGQGPQFIFQYYEKEERGRGNFPDRFSARQFPNYSSELNVNALLLGDSALYLCASSWVAGRTDTQYFGPGTRLTVL.

This clone was counted a single time. The chain combines TRBV9 with TRBJ2-3, with D possibly being TRBD2 (7 bases). V lost 3 bases and J lost 5, with 16 bases in between. This CDR3 region has 15 residues. The germline V gene encodes CDR1 SGDLS and CDR2 YYNGEE. CDR3 protein: CASSGEGGPGDTQYF. For the CDR3, the DNA is TGTGCCAGCAGCGGGGAGGGGGGGCCGGGAGATACGCAGTATTTT.

The chain couples TRBV2 to TRBJ2-3; D unclear. V lost 9 bases and J 0 bases, leaving 16 bases between the germline ends. Germline-derived CDR1 and CDR2 are SNHLY and FYNNEI. The CDR3 length is 15 residues. CDR3 protein: CASWSGSSSTDTQYF. In nucleotides, the CDR3 is TGTGCCAGTTGGTCGGGTAGTAGCAGCACAGATACGCAGTATTTT.

CDR3: CASTQPGGGYGYTF. The CDR3 coding sequence is TGTGCCAGCACTCAGCCGGGGGGTGGCTATGGCTACACCTTC. J is TRBJ1-2 and V is TRBV27; a weak D match, TRBD1 (5 bases). This CDR3 contains 14 residues. V lost 7 bases and J lost 4, with 16 bases in between. From germline, CDR1 is MNHEY and CDR2 SMNVEV (reference sequence).

V and J are TRBV5-1 and TRBJ1-1; D possibly corresponds to TRBD1 (5 bases). The V gene's germline CDR1 is SGHRS and CDR2 YFSETQ. This CDR3 is built from 13 residues. Trimming cost V 4 bases and J 6 bases, with 13 bases left between them. As DNA, the CDR3 is TGCGCCAGCAGCGGTAGTTGGGGCGCTGAAGCTTTCTTT. Translation gives CASSGSWGAEAFF.

The V gene is TRBV4-2, the J gene TRBJ2-1, with 7 bases fitting TRBD2. This CDR3 region has 17 residues. Germline CDR1 reads LGHNA; CDR2 reads YNFKEQ. V shed 0 bases, J shed 2 bases, and the junction held 7 bases outside the gene matches. CDR3 bases: TGTGCCAGCAGCCAAGATCTAACGAGCGGGGCCTACAATGAGCAGTTCTTC. It yields the protein CASSQDLTSGAYNEQFF.

This rearrangement joins TRBV14 to TRBJ2-2; D not resolved. V dropped 3 bases and J dropped 9 bases, with 11 bases sitting between them. CDR1 is SGHDN and CDR2 is FVKESK in the germline V gene. The CDR3 is 13 amino acids. CDR3 sequence: CASSHAGRWELFF. The CDR3 DNA is TGTGCCAGCAGCCATGCAGGCAGGTGGGAGCTGTTTTTT.

Remarks on this clone: Other DNA sequences in the sample encode the same CDR3. V and J are TRBV4-2 and TRBJ2-1; 10 bases are shared with TRBD1. The CDR3 totals 14 residues. Germline V gene lookup returns CDR1 LGHNA and CDR2 YNFKEQ. With 0 bases clipped from V and 7 bases from J, the junction kept 0 bases outside the gene matches. This chain's CDR3 is CASSQEGQGNEQFF. DNA of the CDR3: TGTGCCAGCAGCCAAGAGGGACAGGGGAATGAGCAGTTCTTC.

The chain joins TRBV6-5 to TRBJ2-5; the match to TRBD2 covers 7 bases. The junction had 8 bases not matched to a gene; V was cut back by 1 base and J by 9 bases. Germline loops: CDR1 MNHEY, CDR2 SVGAGI. The CDR3 contains 14 residues. The CDR3 spells CASSYFRAGRSQYF. CDR3 DNA: TGTGCCAGCAGTTACTTTCGAGCGGGGAGGTCCCAGTACTTC.

CDR3 sequence: CASSAQGSTEAFF. CDR3 in DNA: TGTGCCAGCAGTGCCCAGGGGAGCACTGAAGCTTTCTTT. The J gene is TRBJ1-1, the V gene TRBV27; a possible D gene is TRBD1 (6 bases). CDR1 is MNHEY and CDR2 is SMNVEV in the germline V gene (reference sequence). The CDR3 totals 13 residues. V gave up 5 bases and J gave up 4 bases, with 11 bases separating them.

The chain is built from TRBV6-1 and TRBJ1-2; tentatively, D is TRBD1 (5 bases). CDR3 length: 14 residues. Trimming took 3 bases from V and 4 from J, leaving 12 bases between them. The germline CDR1 and CDR2 sequences are MNHNS and SASEGT. CDR3 amino acids: CASSDRVEGYGYTF. CDR3 coding DNA: TGTGCCAGCAGTGACAGGGTGGAAGGCTATGGCTACACCTTC.

The chain uses TRBV10-1 and TRBJ1-1, with 9 bases identical to TRBD1. The CDR3 sequence is 20 residues long. V lost 3 bases, J lost 0 bases, and 17 bases stayed unmatched. Per the germline V gene, CDR1 is WNHNN and CDR2 is SYGVQD (reference sequence). For the CDR3, the DNA is TGCGCCAGCAGTGAAGTTCCCACAGGGACAGGGATCTTTATGAACACTGAAGCTTTCTTT. Translating gives CASSEVPTGTGIFMNTEAFF.

This clone was counted a few times. The V and J genes are TRBV5-4 and TRBJ2-1; D gene ambiguous. This CDR3 comprises 17 residues. V gave up 6 bases and J gave up 0 bases, with 19 bases separating them. The V gene's germline CDR1 is SGHNT and CDR2 YYREEE (reference sequence). Written as DNA, the CDR3 is TGTGCCAGCACCTATTCTCGAGGCACGAGCTCCTACAATGAGCAGTTCTTC. As protein: CASTYSRGTSSYNEQFF.

This clone was seen only a few times. V usage is TRBV1 and J usage is TRBJ1-1. TRBV1 is described as a pseudogene. The CDR3 spans 15 residues. The CDR3 loop is CTSSQGRGFNTEAFF. The CDR3 region has the DNA TGCACCAGCAGCCAAGGCCGGGGGTTTAACACTGAAGCTTTCTTT.

This chain uses TRBV5-4 with TRBJ2-5; perhaps TRBD1 as D (6 bases). V lost 4 bases, J lost 2 bases, and 12 bases lay in between. This CDR3 region has 14 residues. Germline V CDR1 and CDR2: SGHNT, YYREEE (reference sequence). CDR3 sequence (DNA): TGTGCCAGCAGCGTCCGGGACAATCAAGAGACCCAGTACTTC. This gives the protein CASSVRDNQETQYF.

This chain uses TRBV7-8 with TRBJ1-2; possibly TRBD1 for D (5 bases). The CDR3 contains 14 residues. Germline CDR1 SGHVS, CDR2 FQNEAQ. The germline V and J ends were trimmed by 5 bases and 4 bases, with 14 bases remaining between them. In DNA, the CDR3 is TGTGCCAGCAGCCCCTCCTGGGGCTTCTATGGCTACACCTTC. It encodes CASSPSWGFYGYTF.

V is TRBV30 and J is TRBJ2-7, with D possibly being TRBD1 (6 bases). This CDR3 has 11 amino acids. CDR1 is GTSNPN and CDR2 is SVGIG in the germline V gene (reference sequence). Between the trimmed V and J ends, which lost 2 bases and 4 bases, there was a span of 6 bases. CDR3 sequence reads: CAWSQGYEQYF. Here the CDR3 DNA reads TGTGCCTGGAGTCAGGGGTACGAGCAGTACTTC.

This clone was detected a few times. This same CDR3 is encoded by further DNA sequences in the sample. CDR3 in amino acids: CASSFGRYYEQYF. CDR3 sequence (DNA): TGTGCCAGCAGCTTTGGCAGATACTACGAGCAGTACTTC. The genes are TRBV5-6 and TRBJ2-7, with D unclear. The CDR3 contains 13 residues. CDR1 and CDR2 from the germline V gene are SGHDT and YYEEEE. The ends were cut back, 2 bases at V and 3 bases at J, with 9 bases in the middle.

The V call is TRBV5-4, the J call TRBJ2-7, with TRBD1 matching over 10 bases. V was clipped by 1 base and J by 3 bases; unmatched bases: 7. The CDR3 is made up of 16 amino acids. In germline, CDR1 is SGHNT, CDR2 YYREEE (reference sequence). The CDR3 loop is CASSLSSGQGNYEQYF. CDR3 nucleotide sequence: TGTGCCAGCAGCTTGTCTTCGGGACAGGGGAACTACGAGCAGTACTTC.

The chain recombines TRBV14 with TRBJ2-1, with D perhaps matching TRBD2 (5 bases). There are 17 residues in the CDR3. CDR1 and CDR2 from the germline V gene are SGHDN and FVKESK. V lost 3 bases and J 4 bases, leaving 19 bases between the germline ends. The CDR3 DNA sequence: TGTGCCAGCAGCCAGCGGGCGGCATTGCCAGGTTACAATGAGCAGTTCTTC. Amino acids: CASSQRAALPGYNEQFF.

The chain combines TRBV6-5 with TRBJ1-2, with D perhaps TRBD1 (5 bases). This CDR3 region has 15 residues. Deletions cut 2 bases from V and 1 base from J, with 11 bases between. Germline V gene sequence: CDR1 MNHEY, CDR2 SVGAGI. The CDR3 region has the DNA TGTGCCAGCAGTTACGCGGGGGGATTTAACTATGGCTACACCTTC. This sequence encodes CASSYAGGFNYGYTF.

As DNA, the CDR3 is TGTGCCAGCAGTCCGCGACAGGGGGCGGGAGAGCAGTACTTC. Amino acid sequence: CASSPRQGAGEQYF. V is TRBV28 and J is TRBJ2-7; the match to TRBD1 covers 10 bases. CDR3 length equals 14 residues. J lost 7 bases, V lost 5 bases, and 8 bases had no gene match. CDR1 and CDR2 (germline): MDHEN, SYDVKM.

In this sample, this clone turned up a few times. This chain connects TRBV7-8 to TRBJ2-3, with 8 bases lining up with TRBD1. CDR1 and CDR2 from the germline V gene are SGHVS and FQNEAQ. CDR3 length equals 15 residues. V shed 1 base and J 0 bases; nucleotides not matched to a gene: 0. The CDR3 loop is CASSLGTGSTDTQYF. The DNA of the CDR3 is TGTGCCAGCAGCTTAGGGACAGGGAGCACAGATACGCAGTATTTT. Together with reference TRBV7-8 and TRBJ2-3, the CDR3 gives the full variable domain: GAGVSQSPRYKVAKRGQDVALRCDPISGHVSLFWYQQALGQGPEFLTYFQNEAQLDKSGLPSDRFFAERPEGSVSTLKIQRTQQEDSAVYLCASSLGTGSTDTQYFGPGTRLTVL.

The chain couples TRBV15 to TRBJ1-3, with D uncertain. There are 15 residues in the CDR3. Germline V gives CDR1 LNHNV, CDR2 YYDKDF (reference sequence). V was trimmed by 2 bases and J by 2 bases, leaving 10 bases between them. CDR3 coding DNA: TGTGCCACCAGCAGATCACGAGGGACTGGAAACACCATATATTTT. It translates to CATSRSRGTGNTIYF.

The chain recombines TRBV7-8 with TRBJ2-5, with 15 bases lining up with TRBD2. TRBJ2-7 matches the DNA end more closely, so the J call is doubtful. Per germline, CDR1 SGHVS and CDR2 FQNEAQ. CDR3 length: 18 amino acids. The CDR3 region is CASSSKPGLAGGGSEQYF. In DNA, the CDR3 is TGTGCCAGCAGCTCTAAACCGGGACTAGCGGGAGGAGGGTCCGAGCAGTACTTC.

This clone was seen only once. The CDR3 loop is CASSLDLYNEQFF. The CDR3 bases are TGTGCCAGCAGCTTAGACCTTTACAATGAGCAGTTCTTC. V usage is TRBV11-2 and J usage is TRBJ2-1; D is unresolved. Germline-derived CDR1 and CDR2 are SGHAT and FQNNGV. The V end was cut by 0 bases, the J end by 4 bases, with 4 bases between. The CDR3 consists of 13 residues. Full variable domain (rest looked up from reference TRBV11-2 and TRBJ2-1): EAGVAQSPRYKIIEKRQSVAFWCNPISGHATLYWYQQILGQGPKLLIQFQNNGVVDDSQLPKDRFSAERLKGVDSTLKIQPAKLEDSAVYLCASSLDLYNEQFFGPGTRLTVL.

This chain uses TRBV5-1 with TRBJ1-1; no clear D gene. V was pared by 2 bases and J by 2 bases, with 10 bases between. The CDR3 has 14 amino acids. CDR1 and CDR2 from the germline V gene are SGHRS and YFSETQ. CDR3 sequence reads: CASSLLGVNTEAFF. CDR3 coding DNA: TGCGCCAGCAGCTTACTGGGCGTAAACACTGAAGCTTTCTTT.